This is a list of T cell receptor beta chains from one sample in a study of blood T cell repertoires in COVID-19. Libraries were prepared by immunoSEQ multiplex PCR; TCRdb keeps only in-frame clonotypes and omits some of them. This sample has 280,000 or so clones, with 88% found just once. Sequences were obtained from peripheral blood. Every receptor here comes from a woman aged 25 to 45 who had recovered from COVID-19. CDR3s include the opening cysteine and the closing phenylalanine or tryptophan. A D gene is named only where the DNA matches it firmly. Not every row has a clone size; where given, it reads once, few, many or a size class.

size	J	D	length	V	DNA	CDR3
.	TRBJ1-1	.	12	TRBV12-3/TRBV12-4	TGTGCCAGCAGTTTAGTGGGAGGTGAAGCTTTCTTT	CASSLVGGEAFF
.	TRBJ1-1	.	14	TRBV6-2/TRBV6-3	TGTGCCAGCAGTTATAATGGGGGGGACACCGAAGCTTTCTTT	CASSYNGGDTEAFF
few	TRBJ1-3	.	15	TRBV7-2	TGTGCCAGCAGCTTATGGGGCAGGGAAGGAAACACCATATATTTT	CASSLWGREGNTIYF
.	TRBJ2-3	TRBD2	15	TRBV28	TGTGCCAGCATGGCCCTCGGGACTAGAAAAGATACGCAGTATTTT	CASMALGTRKDTQYF
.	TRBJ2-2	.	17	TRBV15	TGTGCCACCAGCAGAGAGCTTATGAGGAGATCGGTCGGGGAGCTGTTTTTT	CATSRELMRRSVGELFF
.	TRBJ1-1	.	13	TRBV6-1	TGTGCCAGCAGTGAATTCGAGGTGACTGAAGCTTTCTTT	CASSEFEVTEAFF
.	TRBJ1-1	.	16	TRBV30	TGTGCCTGGATGGAATTCATAACAGGGCTGAACACTGAAGCTTTCTTT	CAWMEFITGLNTEAFF
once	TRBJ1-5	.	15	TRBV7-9	TGTGCCAGCAGCTTAGCGGGGGGGGGCCGTCAGCCCCAGCATTTT	CASSLAGGGRQPQHF
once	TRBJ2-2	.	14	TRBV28	TGTGCCAGCAGTTTGGCAGGGAGGACCGGGGAGCTGTTTTTT	CASSLAGRTGELFF
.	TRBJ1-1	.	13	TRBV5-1	TGCGCCAGCAGGCAACAGGGGAACACTGAAGCTTTCTTT	CASRQQGNTEAFF
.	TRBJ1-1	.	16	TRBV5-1	TGCGCCAGCAGCAAAGGGGCCAGCTCCTCAAACACTGAAGCTTTCTTT	CASSKGASSSNTEAFF
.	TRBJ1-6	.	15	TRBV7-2	TGTGCCAGCAGCTCAATAGACACACAAAATTCACCCCTCCACTTT	CASSSIDTQNSPLHF
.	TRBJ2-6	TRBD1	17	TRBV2	TGTGCCAGCAGTCCGGGACAGGGGATTTCTGGGGCCAACGTCCTGACTTTC	CASSPGQGISGANVLTF
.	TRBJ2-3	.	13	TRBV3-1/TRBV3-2	TGTGCCAGCAGCCAAGATCGAGGCGGGGAACTTTATTTT	CASSQDRGGELYF
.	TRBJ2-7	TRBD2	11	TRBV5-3	TGTGCCAGAAGCCGGGGGGACGAGCAGTACTTC	CARSRGDEQYF
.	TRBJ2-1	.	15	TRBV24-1	TGTGCCACCAGTGAGAAAGCGTTTTACTCCGATGAGCAGTTCTTC	CATSEKAFYSDEQFF
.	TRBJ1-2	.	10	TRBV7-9	TGTGCCATATTTCGGGATGGCTACACCTTC	CAIFRDGYTF
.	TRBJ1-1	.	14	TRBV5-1	TGCGCCAGCAGCCGACAGGAGTTGAACACTGAAGCTTTCTTT	CASSRQELNTEAFF
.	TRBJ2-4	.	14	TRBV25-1	TGTGCCAGCAGTGAATACTCAGGGTGGAACATTCAGTACTTC	CASSEYSGWNIQYF
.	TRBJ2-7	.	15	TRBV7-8	TGTGCCAGCAGCTTAGGTGGGAGGCTAACCTACGAGCAGTACTTC	CASSLGGRLTYEQYF
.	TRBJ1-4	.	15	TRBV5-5	TGTGCCAGCAGCTTGGGGCCCACAACTAATGAAAAACTGTTTTTT	CASSLGPTTNEKLFF
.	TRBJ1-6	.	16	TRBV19	TGTGCCAGTAGTAGAGGACAGCTCTCCTATAATTCACCCCTCCACTTT	CASSRGQLSYNSPLHF
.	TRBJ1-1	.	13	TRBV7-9	TGTGCCAGCAGCTCCCCCCTTCCCACTGAAGCTTTCTTT	CASSSPLPTEAFF
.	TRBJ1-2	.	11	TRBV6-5	TGTGCCAGCAGTCCCACTCATGGCTACACCTTC	CASSPTHGYTF
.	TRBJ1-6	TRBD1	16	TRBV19	TGTGCCAGTAGTACAGTCCGGGACAGGGGGTGGCCACCCCTCCACTTT	CASSTVRDRGWPPLHF
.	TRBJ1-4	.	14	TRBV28	TGTGCCAGCAGTGGGGGAGGGGATCCGAAAAAACTGTTTTTT	CASSGGGDPKKLFF
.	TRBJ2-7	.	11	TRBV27	TGTGCCAGCAGTTCGCAGGCCGAGCAGTACTTC	CASSSQAEQYF
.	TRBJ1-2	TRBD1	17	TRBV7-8	TGTGCCAGCAGCTCGTCGACCACAGGGGGCTCCCGGTATGGCTACACCTTC	CASSSSTTGGSRYGYTF
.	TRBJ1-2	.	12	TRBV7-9	TGTGCCAGCAGCTTCAGGGTGGATGGCTACACCTTC	CASSFRVDGYTF
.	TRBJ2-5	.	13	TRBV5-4	TGTGCCAGCAGCTCCGCACGCGAGGAGACCCAGTACTTC	CASSSAREETQYF
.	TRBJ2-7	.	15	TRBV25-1	TGTGCCAGCAGTGGAACAGCAGAACCCTCCTACGAGCAGTACTTC	CASSGTAEPSYEQYF
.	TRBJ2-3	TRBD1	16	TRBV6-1	TGTGCCAGCAGTGAATGGGTAGGGGGCAGGACAGATACGCAGTATTTT	CASSEWVGGRTDTQYF
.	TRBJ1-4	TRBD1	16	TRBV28	TGTGCCAGCAGGGGACAGGGGTTCATACCTAATGAAAAACTGTTTTTT	CASRGQGFIPNEKLFF
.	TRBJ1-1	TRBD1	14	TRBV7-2	TGTGCCAGCAGCCCGCGGACAGGGAATTTTGAAGCTTTCTTT	CASSPRTGNFEAFF
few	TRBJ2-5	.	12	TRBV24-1	TGTGCCACCAGTGATTTGGGCGAGACCCAGTACTTC	CATSDLGETQYF
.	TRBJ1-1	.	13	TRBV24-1	TGTGCCACCAGTGACCCGCTGGCAGGGTTAGCTTTCTTT	CATSDPLAGLAFF
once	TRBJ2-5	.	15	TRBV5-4	TGTGCCAGCAGCCGTTGGGACAGCGGGCAAGAGACCCAGTACTTC	CASSRWDSGQETQYF
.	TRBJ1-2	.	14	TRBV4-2	TGTGCCAGCAGCCAAGAACAGGGAAACTATGGCTACACCTTC	CASSQEQGNYGYTF
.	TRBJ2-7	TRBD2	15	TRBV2	TGTGCCAGCAGTGAACGGGGCGGGGGGCCCTACGAGCAGTACTTC	CASSERGGGPYEQYF
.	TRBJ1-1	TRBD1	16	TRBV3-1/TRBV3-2	TGTGCCAGCAGCCAAGATCTGACCCACCCGGGACAGTCAGCTTTCTTT	CASSQDLTHPGQSAFF
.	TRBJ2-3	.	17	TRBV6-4	TGTGCCAGCAGTGACTCCCCAGGACTGAGGGGCACAGATACGCAGTATTTT	CASSDSPGLRGTDTQYF
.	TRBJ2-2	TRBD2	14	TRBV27	TGTGCCAGCAGTGCGGGGGGAAGAACCGGGGAGCTGTTTTTT	CASSAGGRTGELFF
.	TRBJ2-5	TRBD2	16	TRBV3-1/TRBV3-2	TGTGCCAGCAGCTCGCGGACTAGCGGGGGATCGGAGACCCAGTACTTC	CASSSRTSGGSETQYF
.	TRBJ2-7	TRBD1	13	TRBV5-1	TGCGCCAGCAGCCCGCAGGGGGCGGGGGAGCAGTACTTC	CASSPQGAGEQYF
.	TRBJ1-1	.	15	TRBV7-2	TGTGCCAGCAGCTTATTGGGCGGGGGGAACACTGAAGCTTTCTTT	CASSLLGGGNTEAFF
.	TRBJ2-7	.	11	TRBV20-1	TGCAGTGCTAGAGTTGCAGTAGAGCAGTACTTC	CSARVAVEQYF
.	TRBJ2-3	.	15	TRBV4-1	TGCGCCAGCAGCCAAGATAACAGGCTGATAAATACGCAGTATTTT	CASSQDNRLINTQYF
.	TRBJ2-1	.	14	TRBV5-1	TGCGCCAGCAGCTTGCGGTCAGGGAACAATGAGCAGTTCTTC	CASSLRSGNNEQFF
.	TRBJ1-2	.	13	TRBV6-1	TGTGCCAGCAGTGAAGGGCTCCTAGGAGGCTACACCTTC	CASSEGLLGGYTF
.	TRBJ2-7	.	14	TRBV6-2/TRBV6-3	TGTGCCAGCAGTTTTCCCGAATCGGCCTACGAGCAGTACTTC	CASSFPESAYEQYF
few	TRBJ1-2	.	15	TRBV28	TGTGCCAGCAGTTTATTCCTTTATGTGAGGGGGGGCTACACCTTC	CASSLFLYVRGGYTF
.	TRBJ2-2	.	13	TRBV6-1	TGTGCCAGCAGTGAATGGAGTTCCGGGGAGCTGTTTTTT	CASSEWSSGELFF
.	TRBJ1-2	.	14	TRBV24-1	TGTGCCACCAGTGATTTGGGACTCTCTTATGGCTACACCTTC	CATSDLGLSYGYTF